Below are 28 T cell receptor beta chains sequenced from a single sample in a study of shared clonotypes between healthy human individuals. Clones were sequenced by immunoSEQ multiplex PCR, and TCRdb holds only the in-frame ones, with some missing. The repertoire holds 2 million to 2.5 million clones, with around 93% as singletons. The sequencing sample was made of naive CD4+ T cells from PBMCs. This sample's subset: CD45RA+ positively selected. These receptor sequences come from a man younger than 35 in good health. Some clones in this sample may be carry-over from other donors' samples.

The sample holds one count of this clone. The V gene is TRBV28, the J gene TRBJ2-6; D uncertain. The CDR3 totals 16 residues. CDR1 and CDR2 (germline): MDHEN, SYDVKM. V was pared by 6 bases and J by 4 bases, with 16 bases between. Here the CDR3 reads CASSPGPTPGANVLTF. The CDR3 DNA reads TGTGCCAGCAGCCCCGGACCGACCCCCGGGGCCAACGTCCTGACTTTC.

The chain uses TRBV28 and TRBJ2-6; possibly TRBD1 or TRBD2 for D (5 bases each). The CDR3 sequence is 16 residues long. V was cut by 5 bases and J by 4 bases, with 15 bases left in between. From germline, CDR1 is MDHEN and CDR2 SYDVKM. The CDR3 spells CASSPARGSGANVLTF. The CDR3 region has the DNA TGTGCCAGCAGTCCCGCCCGGGGCTCCGGGGCCAACGTCCTGACTTTC.

This chain links TRBV29-1 with TRBJ1-1; D remains ambiguous. Trimming shortened V by 7 bases and J by 0 bases, and 12 bases separated the two germline ends. The CDR3 has 13 amino acids. Germline CDR1 and CDR2: SQVTM and ANQGSEA. The CDR3 loop is CSALLQVNTEAFF. The CDR3 DNA follows: TGCAGCGCGTTACTACAAGTGAACACTGAAGCTTTCTTT.

This clone was seen more than once but under ten times. This sample also contains other DNA sequences that code for the same CDR3. This sequence joins TRBV30 and TRBJ1-1; D call uncertain. Germline V gene sequence: CDR1 GTSNPN, CDR2 SVGIG (reference sequence). V was cut by 0 bases and J by 1 base, with 6 bases left in between. The CDR3 covers 13 residues. The CDR3 spells CAWSVGGNTEAFF. The DNA of the CDR3 is TGTGCCTGGAGTGTTGGTGGGAACACTGAAGCTTTCTTT.

The chain combines TRBV7-9 with TRBJ2-1; no firm D call. Germline CDR1 SEHNR, CDR2 FQNEAQ (reference sequence). V was shortened by 6 bases and J by 0 bases, with 15 bases between the two germline ends. The CDR3 has 16 residues. In DNA, the CDR3 is TGTGCCAGCAGTTTTCAAAAGAGGAGCTCCTACAATGAGCAGTTCTTC. Protein product: CASSFQKRSSYNEQFF. Combining the CDR3 with reference TRBV7-9 and TRBJ2-1 gives the whole variable domain DTGVSQNPRHKITKRGQNVTFRCDPISEHNRLYWYRQTLGQGPEFLTYFQNEAQLEKSRLLSDRFSAERPKGSFSTLEIQRTEQGDSAMYLCASSFQKRSSYNEQFFGPGTRLTVL.

This chain uses TRBV5-1 with TRBJ2-7; D remains unclear. Germline CDR1 and CDR2: SGHRS and YFSETQ. The V end was cut by 0 bases, the J end by 2 bases, with 9 bases between. This CDR3 has 14 residues. DNA of the CDR3: TGCGCCAGCAGCTTGGGGGCGTTGGCCTACGAGCAGTACTTC. This gives the protein CASSLGALAYEQYF.

The rearrangement joins TRBV28 to TRBJ2-3, with D unresolved. V was pared by 5 bases and J by 3 bases, with 6 bases between. The CDR3 is made up of 12 amino acids. Germline CDR1 MDHEN, CDR2 SYDVKM. The CDR3 loop reads CASSIRTDTQYF. The CDR3, as DNA: TGTGCCAGCAGTATCAGGACAGATACGCAGTATTTT.

The CDR3 sequence: CASSFDLQEQFF. CDR3 sequence (DNA): TGCGCCAGCAGCTTCGACCTGCAAGAGCAGTTCTTC. The rearrangement links TRBV5-1 to TRBJ2-1; D is unresolved. V was pared by 2 bases and J by 10 bases, with 10 bases between. The germline V gene encodes CDR1 SGHRS and CDR2 YFSETQ. This CDR3 has 12 residues.

The chain joins TRBV7-2 to TRBJ2-7; the match to TRBD2 covers 10 bases. Germline CDR1 SGHTA, CDR2 FQGNSA. V shed 6 bases, J shed 0 bases, and the junction held 8 bases outside the gene matches. CDR3 length equals 16 residues. Written as DNA, the CDR3 is TGTGCCAGCAGTTGGTCCTTAGCGGGAGGCTCCTACGAGCAGTACTTC. It specifies CASSWSLAGGSYEQYF.

V is TRBV4-2 and J is TRBJ1-4; D is perhaps TRBD1 (5 bases). The CDR3 has 15 amino acids. The V end was cut by 0 bases, the J end by 4 bases, with 9 bases between. The V gene's germline CDR1 is LGHNA and CDR2 YNFKEQ. The CDR3 reads CASSQDRGLNEKLFF. DNA for the CDR3: TGTGCCAGCAGCCAAGACCGGGGACTTAATGAAAAACTGTTTTTT.

In its sample, this clone was seen once. This chain connects TRBV15 to TRBJ2-7; TRBD1 matches at 8 bases. CDR1 and CDR2 (germline): LNHNV, YYDKDF (reference sequence). The CDR3 contains 14 residues. V lost 3 bases, J lost 6 bases, and 7 bases stayed unmatched. The CDR3 spells CATSSAGGRAEQYF. Written as DNA, the CDR3 is TGTGCCACCAGCAGCGCAGGGGGCCGGGCCGAGCAGTACTTC.

The chain recombines TRBV28 with TRBJ2-4, with TRBD2 as a possible D gene (5 bases). This CDR3 contains 15 residues. V gave up 5 bases and J gave up 6 bases, with 17 bases separating them. Looked up from germline, CDR1 is MDHEN and CDR2 is SYDVKM. This chain's CDR3 is CASSGVWASRNIQYF. The DNA of the CDR3 is TGTGCCAGCAGTGGGGTCTGGGCTAGCAGAAACATTCAGTACTTC.

The chain joins TRBV5-6 to TRBJ2-1, with no clear D. The length of the CDR3 is 13 residues. CDR1 and CDR2 (germline): SGHDT, YYEEEE. V was clipped by 1 base and J by 8 bases, with 10 bases between them. The CDR3 reads CASSLRRGDEQFF. The CDR3 DNA sequence: TGTGCCAGCAGCTTGCGCAGAGGCGATGAGCAGTTCTTC.

The chain joins TRBV10-1 to TRBJ1-1; D unclear. The germline V gene encodes CDR1 WNHNN and CDR2 SYGVQD (reference sequence). V lost 0 bases to trimming and J lost 2 bases, with 7 bases between them. The CDR3 is made up of 14 amino acids. The chain's CDR3 is CASSESGENTEAFF. DNA of the CDR3: TGCGCCAGCAGTGAGTCAGGAGAAAACACTGAAGCTTTCTTT.

This sequence joins TRBV7-2 and TRBJ1-3; 8 bases map to TRBD1. The CDR3 sequence is 17 residues long. Germline assignment: CDR1 SGHTA and CDR2 FQGNSA. V shed 2 bases and J 3 bases; nucleotides not matched to a gene: 9. The CDR3 sequence is CASSLRAQGAVGNTIYF. The CDR3 DNA is TGTGCCAGCAGCTTAAGGGCCCAGGGGGCGGTTGGAAACACCATATATTTT.

V and J are TRBV2 and TRBJ2-3; the match to TRBD2 covers 12 bases. CDR1 is SNHLY and CDR2 is FYNNEI in the germline V gene. The CDR3 loop spans 16 amino acids. V dropped 6 bases and J dropped 3; count of bases not matched to a gene: 7. The CDR3 region has the DNA TGTGCCAGCAGGCTGACTAGCGGGAGTATGACAGATACGCAGTATTTT. It codes for CASRLTSGSMTDTQYF.

The chain has TRBV11-1 and TRBJ2-1; D possibly corresponds to TRBD2 (6 bases). The CDR3 spans 15 residues. Trimming removed 4 bases from V and 1 base from J, with 11 bases in between. Germline loops: CDR1 SGHAT, CDR2 FQDESV (reference sequence). The CDR3 loop reads CASSSSGLSYNEQFF. CDR3 bases: TGTGCCAGCAGCTCTTCGGGACTGTCCTACAATGAGCAGTTCTTC.

The V and J genes are TRBV5-1 and TRBJ2-1; D may be TRBD1 or TRBD2 (5 bases each). CDR1 and CDR2 (germline): SGHRS, YFSETQ. This CDR3 is 15 amino acids long. The V end lost 4 bases, the J end lost 4 bases, and 15 bases lay between the germline ends. The CDR3 DNA sequence: TGCGCCAGCAGCACTACCCCCGGGGCTTACAATGAGCAGTTCTTC. Translation gives CASSTTPGAYNEQFF.

This chain joins TRBV7-2 and TRBJ1-4; 7 bases are shared with TRBD1. Germline assignment: CDR1 SGHTA and CDR2 FQGNSA. Germline trimming cut 5 bases from V and 6 bases from J; bases unmatched to any gene: 9. This CDR3 comprises 15 residues. The CDR3 is CASSRDRLMDEKLFF. The CDR3 bases are TGTGCCAGCAGCAGGGACAGACTCATGGATGAAAAACTGTTTTTT.

This clone was recorded only once. V and J are TRBV11-2 and TRBJ2-2, with D perhaps being TRBD1 or TRBD2 (5 bases each). Germline V gene data show CDR1 as SGHAT and CDR2 as FQNNGV. Trimming left V 6 bases short and J 6 bases short, with 14 bases between. The length of the CDR3 is 14 residues. As DNA, the CDR3 is TGTGCCAGCAGGGGACGGGAAATCCCCGGGGAGCTGTTTTTT. Translating gives CASRGREIPGELFF.

V is TRBV29-1 and J is TRBJ1-2; D uncertain. Germline loops: CDR1 SQVTM, CDR2 ANQGSEA. Trimming cost V 2 bases and J 2 bases, with 24 bases left between them. The CDR3 runs 18 residues. CDR3 nucleotides: TGCAGCGTTGAATTGGCCGCCACGGGTAGGCGGAAAAACTATGGCTACACCTTC. This sequence encodes CSVELAATGRRKNYGYTF.

This chain uses TRBV7-8 with TRBJ1-4; weak D call: TRBD1 (5 bases). Deletions cut 2 bases from V and 0 bases from J, with 10 bases between. CDR3 length equals 16 residues. Germline V CDR1 and CDR2: SGHVS, FQNEAQ. The CDR3 region has the DNA TGTGCCAGCAGCTTAAGACAGCCCTCAACTAATGAAAAACTGTTTTTT. Translating it yields CASSLRQPSTNEKLFF. Complete variable domain (other parts from reference TRBV7-8 and TRBJ1-4): GAGVSQSPRYKVAKRGQDVALRCDPISGHVSLFWYQQALGQGPEFLTYFQNEAQLDKSGLPSDRFFAERPEGSVSTLKIQRTQQEDSAVYLCASSLRQPSTNEKLFFGSGTQLSVL.

The gene calls are TRBV6-5 and TRBJ2-5; 7 bases are shared with TRBD1. CDR3 size: 14 residues. With 6 bases clipped from V and 1 base from J, the junction kept 5 bases outside the gene matches. CDR1 MNHEY and CDR2 SVGAGI come from the germline V gene. This CDR3 is CASRRTGPQETQYF. CDR3 sequence (DNA): TGTGCCAGCAGACGGACAGGACCCCAAGAGACCCAGTACTTC.

This clone showed up just a few times. The chain couples TRBV2 to TRBJ1-2; D is undetermined. The V and J ends lost 6 bases and 8 bases respectively, with 7 bases between them. CDR1 is SNHLY and CDR2 is FYNNEI in the germline V gene. The CDR3 sequence is 10 residues long. The DNA of the CDR3 is TGTGCCAGCAGGTATAGGGGCTACACCTTC. Translating it yields CASRYRGYTF. The whole variable domain, remainder taken from reference TRBV2 and TRBJ1-2, is EPEVTQTPSHQVTQMGQEVILRCVPISNHLYFYWYRQILGQKVEFLVSFYNNEISEKSEIFDDQFSVERPDGSNFTLKIRSTKLEDSAMYFCASRYRGYTFGSGTRLTVV.

About this clone itself: Other DNA variants within this sample encode the same CDR3. The chain recombines TRBV5-1 with TRBJ2-3, with 7 bases identical to TRBD2. CDR1 and CDR2 from the germline V gene are SGHRS and YFSETQ. This CDR3 is 15 amino acids long. V shed 3 bases and J 3 bases; nucleotides not matched to a gene: 7. The CDR3 sequence: CASSSLGGGTDTQYF. CDR3 nucleotide sequence: TGCGCCAGCAGCTCCCTCGGCGGGGGTACAGATACGCAGTATTTT.

Comment on this clone: This sample includes further DNA sequences coding for the same CDR3. V usage is TRBV6-1 and J usage is TRBJ1-1; D remains unclear. The CDR3 runs 13 residues. Deletions cut 0 bases from V and 5 bases from J, with 7 bases between. CDR1 is MNHNS, CDR2 SASEGT, per germline. The CDR3 region is CASSEALRTEAFF. In DNA form, the CDR3 reads TGTGCCAGCAGTGAAGCGCTCAGAACTGAAGCTTTCTTT.

The J gene is TRBJ2-7, the V gene TRBV5-1, with D tentatively TRBD1 or TRBD2 (5 bases each). V lost 3 bases to trimming and J lost 3 bases, with 10 bases between them. Germline values: CDR1 SGHRS, CDR2 YFSETQ. This CDR3 has 13 residues. The CDR3 nucleotides are TGCGCCAGCAGCTGGACTCAGGGCTACGAGCAGTACTTC. Protein product: CASSWTQGYEQYF.

The chain has TRBV5-1 and TRBJ2-5; 7 bases line up with TRBD1. The CDR3 is 14 amino acids. Looked up from germline, CDR1 is SGHRS and CDR2 is YFSETQ. V was pared by 2 bases and J by 5 bases, with 6 bases of the junction left unmatched. The CDR3 sequence: CASSFQGVGETQYF. The CDR3 region has the DNA TGCGCCAGCAGCTTCCAGGGGGTTGGCGAGACCCAGTACTTC. The full variable domain, completed using reference TRBV5-1 and TRBJ2-5, is KAGVTQTPRYLIKTRGQQVTLSCSPISGHRSVSWYQQTPGQGLQFLFEYFSETQRNKGNFPGRFSGRQFSNSRSEMNVSTLELGDSALYLCASSFQGVGETQYFGPGTRLLVL.